Below are 15 T cell receptor beta chains sequenced from a single sample in a study of regulatory T cells in long-lasting Graves disease. For TCR beta, libraries came from iRepertoire HTBI primers and Arm-PCR of CDR3 regions. TCRdb reprocessed the multiplex PCR reads via MiXCR and lists one record per CDR3 protein. The table shows approximately 380,000 distinct CDR3 sequences, with around 20% occurring only once. Indicated time point: persistent/refractory GD, antithyroid drugs over 5 years with positive TRAb. The TCR library was prepared using RNA isolated from PBMCs. Sequencing was performed on peripheral blood mononuclear cells (PBMCs), taken when the disease was refractory, from a patient treated with antithyroid drugs. These receptors came from a female donor with Graves disease.

This clonotype has just a few counts. The chain carries TRBV18 and TRBJ2-1; D gene unclear. V gave up 4 bases and J gave up 6 bases, with 10 bases separating them. The germline gives CDR1 KGHSH, CDR2 LQKENI. The CDR3 extends over 13 amino acids. The CDR3 spells CASSLGPVNEQFF. Written as DNA, the CDR3 is TGTGCCAGCTCACTAGGACCAGTCAATGAGCAGTTCTTC.

This chain links TRBV7-2 with TRBJ2-1, with TRBD2 matching 11 bases. The V gene end was trimmed by 5 bases and the J gene end by 9 bases; junction bases not matched to a gene: 12. Germline CDR1 and CDR2: SGHTA and FQGNSA. The CDR3 has 16 residues. The CDR3 protein is CASSLSSGRALSEQFF. Written as DNA, the CDR3 is TGTGCCAGCAGCCTCAGTAGCGGGAGGGCTTTGAGTGAGCAGTTCTTC.

CDR3 loop: CASSTLAGEETQYF. The CDR3 nucleotides are TGTGCCAGTAGTACCCTAGCGGGAGAAGAGACCCAGTACTTC. The V and J genes are TRBV19 and TRBJ2-5; 10 positions match TRBD2. The CDR3 is 14 amino acids. From germline, CDR1 is LNHDA and CDR2 SQIVND (reference sequence). The V and J ends lost 4 bases and 3 bases, in that order; junction bases with no gene match: 2.

This clonotype was found a few times. For the CDR3, the DNA is TGTGCCAGCAGCTCTGGACCAGGGTCCAACGGACACGAGCAGTACTTC. Translation gives CASSSGPGSNGHEQYF. V gene TRBV7-9 combines with J gene TRBJ2-7; tentative D call: TRBD1 (5 bases). Germline V gene data show CDR1 as SEHNR and CDR2 as FQNEAQ (reference sequence). The V end lost 4 bases, the J end lost 5 bases, and 21 bases lay between the germline ends. This CDR3 has 16 residues.

The V call is TRBV20-1, the J call TRBJ1-1; TRBD1 matches at 7 bases. Germline CDR1 reads DFQATT; CDR2 reads SNEGSKA (reference sequence). Germline trimming cut 5 bases from V and 4 bases from J; bases unmatched to any gene: 10. This CDR3 has 14 residues. CDR3 protein: CSARRGQAPTEAFF. DNA of the CDR3: TGCAGTGCTCGCCGCGGACAGGCGCCCACTGAAGCTTTCTTT.

This clonotype was detected only a few times. CDR3 nucleotides: TGCGCCAGCAGCTTGTCTCCGGACTCATCCTACCGCGAGCAGTACTTC. The encoded protein is CASSLSPDSSYREQYF. This chain joins TRBV5-1 and TRBJ2-7; D may be TRBD2 (5 bases). CDR1 and CDR2 from the germline V gene are SGHRS and YFSETQ. The ends were cut back, 1 base at V and 6 bases at J, with 20 bases in the middle. This CDR3 comprises 16 residues.

This clonotype was seen ten or more times. V gene TRBV12-3 or TRBV12-4 combines with J gene TRBJ1-2; D gene ambiguous. The CDR3 sequence is 13 residues long. V was trimmed by 3 bases and J by 4 bases, leaving 9 bases between them. This CDR3 reads CASSFGEGYGYTF. In DNA form, the CDR3 reads TGTGCCAGCAGTTTTGGGGAAGGCTATGGCTACACCTTC.

The J gene is TRBJ2-3, the V gene TRBV5-1, with D possibly called TRBD1 or TRBD2 (5 bases each). This CDR3 contains 14 residues. The V and J ends lost 5 bases and 4 bases respectively, with 14 bases between them. Germline V gene data show CDR1 as SGHRS and CDR2 as YFSETQ. This chain's CDR3 is CASRPWQGADTQYF. CDR3 nucleotide sequence: TGCGCCAGCAGGCCCTGGCAGGGAGCAGATACGCAGTATTTT.

The chain recombines TRBV4-1 with TRBJ2-5; 12 nucleotides align to TRBD2. Trimming at V came to 1 base and at J to 5 bases, leaving 14 bases not matched to a gene. The CDR3 is made up of 19 amino acids. The germline V gene has CDR1 MGHRA and CDR2 YSYEKL. Here the CDR3 DNA reads TGCGCCAGCAGCCAAGCCCCCCTAGCGGGAGGGACCTTCGGGGAGACCCAGTACTTC. Translating it yields CASSQAPLAGGTFGETQYF.

Ten or more counts support this clonotype. This sequence joins TRBV18 and TRBJ1-2; D gene uncertain. With 2 bases removed from V and 4 bases from J, the gap between germline ends came to 11 bases. This CDR3 spans 14 amino acids. Germline CDR1 and CDR2: KGHSH and LQKENI. CDR3 region: CASSPRDTIYGYTF. The CDR3 DNA sequence: TGTGCCAGCTCACCAAGGGATACCATCTATGGCTACACCTTC. Drawing the rest from reference TRBV18 and TRBJ1-2, the complete variable domain is NAGVMQNPRHLVRRRGQEARLRCSPMKGHSHVYWYRQLPEEGLKFMVYLQKENIIDESGMPKERFSAEFPKEGPSILRIQQVVRGDSAAYFCASSPRDTIYGYTFGSGTRLTVV.

The chain carries TRBV28 and TRBJ2-6; 12 positions match TRBD1. Germline V CDR1 and CDR2: MDHEN, SYDVKM. Trimming removed 5 bases from V and 3 bases from J; junction bases left unmatched: 11. CDR3 length: 19 residues. The CDR3 bases are TGTGCCAGCAGTCCCGGGACCGGGACAGGGGGCGGTGGGGCCAACGTCCTGACTTTC. It codes for CASSPGTGTGGGGANVLTF.

This clonotype was counted only a few times. J is TRBJ1-3 and V is TRBV7-2; D is ambiguous. CDR1 SGHTA and CDR2 FQGNSA come from the germline V gene. CDR3 length equals 13 residues. V dropped 4 bases and J dropped 3 bases, with 7 bases sitting between them. The CDR3 DNA is TGTGCCAGCAGCTGGATAGATGGAAACACCATATATTTT. This encodes CASSWIDGNTIYF.

This clonotype appeared once. This sequence may be a read error, since a much larger clone differs from it by one base. The chain employs TRBV7-8 and TRBJ2-7, with 7 bases fitting TRBD1. This CDR3 comprises 13 residues. Per the germline V gene, CDR1 is SGHVS and CDR2 is FQNEAQ. For the CDR3, the DNA is TGTGTCAGCAGGGGGTCCCCGACCTACGAGCAGTACTTC. Its protein is CVSRGSPTYEQYF.

Turning to this clonotype: This may be a read error: a much more frequent sequence differs by one nucleotide. This sequence joins TRBV7-2 and TRBJ2-4; D ambiguous. V gave up 1 base and J gave up 9 bases, with 7 bases separating them. There are 12 residues in the CDR3. Germline V lookup: CDR1 SGHTA, CDR2 FQGNSA. The CDR3 spells CASSLGSAIQYF. DNA of the CDR3: TGTGCCAGCAGCTTAGGGTCAGCCATTCAGTACTTC.

Regarding this clonotype: A much larger clonotype is one base distant, so this may be a read error. V usage is TRBV12-3 or TRBV12-4 and J usage is TRBJ2-7; the match to TRBD1 covers 7 bases. The V and J ends lost 0 bases and 3 bases, in that order; junction bases with no gene match: 11. CDR3 size: 17 residues. CDR3 loop: CASSLARETGKFYEQYF. CDR3 in DNA: TGTGCCAGCAGTTTAGCAAGAGAGACAGGGAAATTCTACGAGCAGTACTTC.